This TCR beta chain derives from a study of T-cell memory formation after mild COVID-19. The V and J ends lost 1 base and 2 bases, in that order; junction bases with no gene match: 19. The CDR3 loop spans 22 amino acids. Germline V lookup: CDR1 SEHNR, CDR2 FQNEAQ (reference sequence). UMIs and sample barcodes were carried by the TCR alpha and TCR beta cDNA libraries that 5'RACE produced using constant-segment primers. One entry per CDR3 protein results from TCRdb running MiXCR on the 5' RACE reads. In the table there are 450,000 to 650,000 distinct CDR3 sequences, 20% to 25% of which are singletons. Sequenced sample: PBMCs or a T cell subset sorted from them (not recorded which). This TCR came from an adult woman who had mild COVID-19 (a few samples of this study predate the infection). Cell type and time point are not known. The genes are TRBV7-9 and TRBJ2-7; TRBD2 matches 14 bases. Written as DNA, the CDR3 is TGTGCCAGCAGCTTAGGTCCCGCCGTGACTAGCGGGAGGGCCGGTAGGACCTACGAGCAGTACTTC. As protein: CASSLGPAVTSGRAGRTYEQYF.